The present entry profiles one TCR beta chain with its context. The antigen is not known. This sample is part of a study of cytomegalovirus exposure and HLA in healthy donors. Findings and caveats of the study: With later analysis, a missense DCLRE1C variant became linked to TCR beta V- and J-gene trimming. Some highly shared sequence variants likely arose as a pipeline artifact.

PCR employed 60 Vbeta and 13 Jbeta primers. TCRdb's copy holds only in-frame clones and misses some; the assay was immunoSEQ multiplex PCR. The sample has 90,000 to 110,000 clones; over 80% are singletons. The CDR3 length is 17 residues. The germline V and J ends were trimmed by 0 bases and 1 base, with 15 bases remaining between them. In germline, CDR1 is SGHDN, CDR2 FVKESK. Sequences were obtained from PBMCs. The chain has TRBV14 and TRBJ2-5; D might be TRBD1 (5 bases). This TCR came from a man aged 30 to 39 in good health and CMV-seropositive. As DNA, the CDR3 is TGTGCCAGCAGCCAAGATAGATGGCAGGGCATCCAAGAGACCCAGTACTTC. Protein: CASSQDRWQGIQETQYF.